This paragraph covers one TCR beta chain sequence. Its antigen remains unidentified. The record originates from a study of beta chain features in type 1 diabetes. Broader study findings: The study found moderately but significantly shorter TCRB CDR3s in all four CD4+ subsets of Type 1 diabetes patients. In the patient group, naive, central memory and Treg TCRB repertoires seemed more alike than in the healthy donor group.

V was clipped by 0 bases and J by 6 bases, with 12 bases between them. Germline V lookup: CDR1 SGDLS, CDR2 YYNGEE. The CDR3 loop spans 15 amino acids. All of the sorted populations showed purity greater than 95%. Since all of the isolated RNA was reverse transcribed, expressed TCRB transcripts were what got sequenced. Only in-frame clones appear in the TCRdb table, and some are missing; sequencing was by immunoSEQ multiplex PCR. The table shows about 650,000 clones, with roughly 12% occurring only once. The source is a man aged 30 to 39 with type 1 diabetes. Source material: naive CD4+ T cells from blood. The chain recombines TRBV9 with TRBJ2-2; no firm D call. Here the CDR3 reads CASSVGLAKAGELFF. Written as DNA, the CDR3 is TGTGCCAGCAGCGTAGGATTAGCTAAGGCCGGGGAGCTGTTTTTT. The full variable domain, its missing parts supplied by reference TRBV9 and TRBJ2-2, is DSGVTQTPKHLITATGQRVTLRCSPRSGDLSVYWYQQSLDQGLQFLIQYYNGEERAKGNILERFSAQQFPDLHSELNLSSLELGDSALYFCASSVGLAKAGELFFGEGSRLTVL.